The rows below give T cell receptor beta chains drawn from one sample of a study of regulatory T cells in long-lasting Graves disease. Using its own MiXCR run on the multiplex PCR reads, TCRdb lists one record per CDR3 protein. The sample shows under 400,000 distinct CDR3 sequences, roughly 17% of them seen only once. These data are also associated with another study on T cells in Graves' hyperthyroidism and ophthalmopathy.

Here the sequenced sample was peripheral blood mononuclear cells (PBMCs), taken at new diagnosis, from a patient treated with antithyroid drugs. The receptors shown here come from a man aged 40-49 years with Graves disease. CDR3s include the opening cysteine and the closing phenylalanine or tryptophan. Each record gives: D gene, J gene, clone size, V gene, CDR3 protein, CDR3 DNA. A D gene is named only where the DNA matches it firmly. Clone size appears in some rows only: once, few, many, or a class for an expanded clone.

NA	TRBJ2-7	few	TRBV5-1	CASSLAGGYGYEQYF	TGCGCCAGCAGCTTAGCTGGGGGCTACGGATACGAGCAGTACTTC
TRBD2	TRBJ2-1	many	TRBV4-1	CASSQDVAGEQFF	TGCGCCAGCAGCCAAGACGTAGCGGGGGAGCAGTTCTTC
NA	TRBJ1-1	few	TRBV28	CASTLTDTEAFF	TGTGCCAGCACTCTCACCGACACTGAAGCTTTCTTT
NA	TRBJ1-1	many	TRBV2	CASRGPVNTEAFF	TGTGCCAGCAGAGGGCCAGTTAACACTGAAGCTTTCTTT
NA	TRBJ1-3	few	TRBV30	CAWSLSGGNTIYF	TGTGCCTGGAGTCTCAGCGGGGGAAACACCATATATTTT
NA	TRBJ1-6	many	TRBV7-3	CASSSGGASPLHF	TGTGCCAGCAGCAGCGGGGGGGCTTCACCCCTCCACTTT
NA	TRBJ1-6	few	TRBV9	CASSTTGSSYNSPLHF	TGTGCCAGCAGCACCACAGGGAGCTCCTATAATTCACCCCTCCACTTT
NA	TRBJ1-1	NA	TRBV5-5	CASTPDQRRTNTEAFF	TGTGCCAGCACCCCAGACCAAAGGCGCACGAACACTGAAGCTTTCTTT
TRBD1	TRBJ1-4	NA	TRBV7-9	CASSWGTGSEKLFF	TGTGCCAGCAGCTGGGGGACAGGGTCTGAAAAACTGTTTTTT
TRBD2	TRBJ2-5	few	TRBV5-4	CASSLKLAGGRWETQYF	TGTGCCAGCAGCTTGAAACTAGCGGGGGGGCGGTGGGAGACCCAGTACTTC
TRBD2	TRBJ2-5	many	TRBV12-3/TRBV12-4	CASSSTGGALETQYF	TGTGCCAGCAGTTCTACCGGGGGGGCGTTAGAGACCCAGTACTTC
TRBD1	TRBJ2-3	many	TRBV4-1	CASSGTGAADTQYF	TGCGCCAGCAGCGGCACAGGGGCGGCAGATACGCAGTATTTT
TRBD2	TRBJ2-7	NA	TRBV18	CASQRGASSYEQYF	TGTGCCAGCCAGCGGGGCGCTAGCTCCTACGAGCAGTACTTC
TRBD2	TRBJ2-7	NA	TRBV10-3	CAISDLAGVSYEQYF	TGTGCCATCAGTGATCTAGCGGGGGTTTCCTACGAGCAGTACTTC
NA	TRBJ2-7	many	TRBV4-2	CASSQDRRGYEQYF	TGTGCCAGCAGCCAAGATAGGAGGGGGTACGAGCAGTACTTC
NA	TRBJ1-2	NA	TRBV30	CAWSVRESRYGYTF	TGTGCCTGGAGTGTACGGGAGAGCCGCTATGGCTACACCTTC
NA	TRBJ2-3	many	TRBV5-1	CASSLGGGLTPTDTQYF	TGCGCCAGCAGCTTGGGGGGTGGCTTAACTCCCACAGATACGCAGTATTTT
NA	TRBJ1-5	few	TRBV19	CASSIRQYSNQPQHF	TGTGCCAGTAGTATTCGACAATATAGCAATCAGCCCCAGCATTTT
NA	TRBJ1-1	few	TRBV7-6	CASSLQGVGRNTEAFF	TGTGCCAGCAGCCTTCAGGGAGTAGGGCGGAACACTGAAGCTTTCTTT
NA	TRBJ2-3	many	TRBV5-1	CASSLAGTSTQYF	TGCGCCAGCAGCTTGGCCGGGACCAGTACGCAGTATTTT
NA	TRBJ1-1	many	TRBV29-1	CSVEGTGGLTEAFF	TGCAGCGTTGAAGGAACAGGCGGTCTCACTGAAGCTTTCTTT
NA	TRBJ1-6	NA	TRBV27	CASSLIWLRGNSPLHF	TGTGCCAGCAGTCTGATATGGCTTCGGGGCAATTCACCCCTCCACTTT
NA	TRBJ2-7	few	TRBV2	CASSGGRGGSYEQYF	TGTGCCAGCAGTGGGGGCAGGGGAGGATCCTACGAGCAGTACTTC
NA	TRBJ2-2	few	TRBV7-8	CASSLSPKNTGELFF	TGTGCCAGCAGCTTGTCCCCGAAAAACACCGGGGAGCTGTTTTTT
NA	TRBJ1-5	NA	TRBV19	CASSIGSTAGRPQHF	TGTGCCAGTAGTATAGGGAGCACCGCCGGAAGGCCCCAGCATTTT
NA	TRBJ2-3	many	TRBV10-3	CAISDEGHLRTDTQYF	TGTGCCATCAGTGACGAGGGACACCTCCGGACAGATACGCAGTATTTT
NA	TRBJ1-4	once	TRBV5-1	CASSLSRTLNEKLFF	TGCGCCAGCAGCCTTTCGCGGACCCTTAATGAAAAACTGTTTTTT
NA	TRBJ2-1	NA	TRBV6-1	CASSDPRRSCNEQFF	TGTGCCAGCAGTGATCCCCGCAGGAGCTGCAATGAGCAGTTCTTC
NA	TRBJ1-5	many	TRBV6-2/TRBV6-3	CASNSVISNQPQHF	TGTGCCAGCAACTCAGTTATTAGCAATCAGCCCCAGCATTTT
NA	TRBJ1-1	NA	TRBV3-1	CASSQVGRPEAFF	TGTGCCAGCAGCCAAGTCGGACGACCGGAAGCTTTCTTT
TRBD1	TRBJ1-1	NA	TRBV20-1	CSAPRSGTGGAEAFF	TGCAGTGCCCCGCGATCCGGGACAGGGGGCGCTGAAGCTTTCTTT